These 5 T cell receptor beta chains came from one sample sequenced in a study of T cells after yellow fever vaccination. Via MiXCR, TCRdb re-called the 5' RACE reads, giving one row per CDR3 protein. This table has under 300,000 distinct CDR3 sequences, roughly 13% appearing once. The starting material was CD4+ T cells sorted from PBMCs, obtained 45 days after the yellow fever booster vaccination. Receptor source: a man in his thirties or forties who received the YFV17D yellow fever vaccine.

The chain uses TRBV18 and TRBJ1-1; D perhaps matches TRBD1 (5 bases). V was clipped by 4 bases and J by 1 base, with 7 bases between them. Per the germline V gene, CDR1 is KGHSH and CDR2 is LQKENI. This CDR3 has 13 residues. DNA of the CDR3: TGTGCCAGCTCACGCAGGGAGAACACTGAAGCTTTCTTT. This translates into CASSRRENTEAFF.

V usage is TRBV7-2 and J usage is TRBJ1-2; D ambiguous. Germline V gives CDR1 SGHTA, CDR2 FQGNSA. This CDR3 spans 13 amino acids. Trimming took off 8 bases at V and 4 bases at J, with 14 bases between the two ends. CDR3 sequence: CASRAARLYGYTF. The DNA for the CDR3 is TGTGCCAGCCGGGCGGCACGTCTCTATGGCTACACCTTC.

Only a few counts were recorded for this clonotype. CDR3 DNA: TGCAGTATAAGCGGGGCAGCGGACTCCTACGAGCAGTACTTC. This translates into CSISGAADSYEQYF. The V gene is TRBV29-1, the J gene TRBJ2-7, with 7 nucleotides matching TRBD2. Germline V lookup: CDR1 SQVTM, CDR2 ANQGSEA. This CDR3 contains 14 residues.

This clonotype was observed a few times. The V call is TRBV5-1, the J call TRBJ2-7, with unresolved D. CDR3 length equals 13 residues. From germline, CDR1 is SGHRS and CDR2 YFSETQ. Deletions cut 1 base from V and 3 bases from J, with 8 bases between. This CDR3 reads CASSLNINYEQYF. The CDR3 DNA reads TGCGCCAGCAGCTTGAACATAAACTACGAGCAGTACTTC.

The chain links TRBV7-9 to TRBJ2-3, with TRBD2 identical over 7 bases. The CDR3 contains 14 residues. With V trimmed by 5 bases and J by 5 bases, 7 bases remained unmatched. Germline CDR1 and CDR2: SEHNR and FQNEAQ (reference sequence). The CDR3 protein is CASSPEGTKDTQYF. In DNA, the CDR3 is TGTGCCAGCAGCCCGGAAGGGACTAAAGATACGCAGTATTTT.